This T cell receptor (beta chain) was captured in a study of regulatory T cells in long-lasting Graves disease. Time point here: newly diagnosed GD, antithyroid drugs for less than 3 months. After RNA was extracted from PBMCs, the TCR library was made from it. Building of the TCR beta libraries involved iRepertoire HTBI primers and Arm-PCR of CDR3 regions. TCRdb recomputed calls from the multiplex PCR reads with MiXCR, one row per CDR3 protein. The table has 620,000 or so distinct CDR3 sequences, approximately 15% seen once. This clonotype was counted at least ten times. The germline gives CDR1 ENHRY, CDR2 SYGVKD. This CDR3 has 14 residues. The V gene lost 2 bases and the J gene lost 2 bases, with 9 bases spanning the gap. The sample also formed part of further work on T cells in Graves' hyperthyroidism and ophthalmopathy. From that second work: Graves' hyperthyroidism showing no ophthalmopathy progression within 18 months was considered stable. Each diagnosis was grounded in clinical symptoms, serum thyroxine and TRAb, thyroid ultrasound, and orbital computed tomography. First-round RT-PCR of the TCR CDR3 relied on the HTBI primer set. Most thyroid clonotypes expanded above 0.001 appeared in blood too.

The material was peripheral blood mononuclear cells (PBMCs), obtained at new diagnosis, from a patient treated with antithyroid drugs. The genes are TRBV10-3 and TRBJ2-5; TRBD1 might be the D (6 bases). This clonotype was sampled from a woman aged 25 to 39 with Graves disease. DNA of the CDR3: TGTGCCATCAGTGAGCAACAGGGACAAGAGACCCAGTACTTC. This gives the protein CAISEQQGQETQYF.